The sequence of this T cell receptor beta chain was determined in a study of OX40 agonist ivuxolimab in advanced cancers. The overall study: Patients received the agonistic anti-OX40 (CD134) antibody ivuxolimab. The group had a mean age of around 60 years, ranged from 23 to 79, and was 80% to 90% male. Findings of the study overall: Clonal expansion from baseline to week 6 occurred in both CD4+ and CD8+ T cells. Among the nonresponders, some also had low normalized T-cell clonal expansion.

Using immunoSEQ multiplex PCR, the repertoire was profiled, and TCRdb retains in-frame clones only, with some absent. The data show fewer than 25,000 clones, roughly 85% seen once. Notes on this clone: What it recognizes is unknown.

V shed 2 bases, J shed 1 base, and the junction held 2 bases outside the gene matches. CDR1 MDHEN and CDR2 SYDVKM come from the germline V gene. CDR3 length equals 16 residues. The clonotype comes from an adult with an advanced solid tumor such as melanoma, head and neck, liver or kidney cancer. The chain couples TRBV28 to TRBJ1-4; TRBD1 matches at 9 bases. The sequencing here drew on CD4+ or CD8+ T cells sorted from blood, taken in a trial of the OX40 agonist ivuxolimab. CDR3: CASSLGQGITNEKLFF. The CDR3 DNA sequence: TGTGCCAGCAGTTTAGGACAGGGGATAACTAATGAAAAACTGTTTTTT.